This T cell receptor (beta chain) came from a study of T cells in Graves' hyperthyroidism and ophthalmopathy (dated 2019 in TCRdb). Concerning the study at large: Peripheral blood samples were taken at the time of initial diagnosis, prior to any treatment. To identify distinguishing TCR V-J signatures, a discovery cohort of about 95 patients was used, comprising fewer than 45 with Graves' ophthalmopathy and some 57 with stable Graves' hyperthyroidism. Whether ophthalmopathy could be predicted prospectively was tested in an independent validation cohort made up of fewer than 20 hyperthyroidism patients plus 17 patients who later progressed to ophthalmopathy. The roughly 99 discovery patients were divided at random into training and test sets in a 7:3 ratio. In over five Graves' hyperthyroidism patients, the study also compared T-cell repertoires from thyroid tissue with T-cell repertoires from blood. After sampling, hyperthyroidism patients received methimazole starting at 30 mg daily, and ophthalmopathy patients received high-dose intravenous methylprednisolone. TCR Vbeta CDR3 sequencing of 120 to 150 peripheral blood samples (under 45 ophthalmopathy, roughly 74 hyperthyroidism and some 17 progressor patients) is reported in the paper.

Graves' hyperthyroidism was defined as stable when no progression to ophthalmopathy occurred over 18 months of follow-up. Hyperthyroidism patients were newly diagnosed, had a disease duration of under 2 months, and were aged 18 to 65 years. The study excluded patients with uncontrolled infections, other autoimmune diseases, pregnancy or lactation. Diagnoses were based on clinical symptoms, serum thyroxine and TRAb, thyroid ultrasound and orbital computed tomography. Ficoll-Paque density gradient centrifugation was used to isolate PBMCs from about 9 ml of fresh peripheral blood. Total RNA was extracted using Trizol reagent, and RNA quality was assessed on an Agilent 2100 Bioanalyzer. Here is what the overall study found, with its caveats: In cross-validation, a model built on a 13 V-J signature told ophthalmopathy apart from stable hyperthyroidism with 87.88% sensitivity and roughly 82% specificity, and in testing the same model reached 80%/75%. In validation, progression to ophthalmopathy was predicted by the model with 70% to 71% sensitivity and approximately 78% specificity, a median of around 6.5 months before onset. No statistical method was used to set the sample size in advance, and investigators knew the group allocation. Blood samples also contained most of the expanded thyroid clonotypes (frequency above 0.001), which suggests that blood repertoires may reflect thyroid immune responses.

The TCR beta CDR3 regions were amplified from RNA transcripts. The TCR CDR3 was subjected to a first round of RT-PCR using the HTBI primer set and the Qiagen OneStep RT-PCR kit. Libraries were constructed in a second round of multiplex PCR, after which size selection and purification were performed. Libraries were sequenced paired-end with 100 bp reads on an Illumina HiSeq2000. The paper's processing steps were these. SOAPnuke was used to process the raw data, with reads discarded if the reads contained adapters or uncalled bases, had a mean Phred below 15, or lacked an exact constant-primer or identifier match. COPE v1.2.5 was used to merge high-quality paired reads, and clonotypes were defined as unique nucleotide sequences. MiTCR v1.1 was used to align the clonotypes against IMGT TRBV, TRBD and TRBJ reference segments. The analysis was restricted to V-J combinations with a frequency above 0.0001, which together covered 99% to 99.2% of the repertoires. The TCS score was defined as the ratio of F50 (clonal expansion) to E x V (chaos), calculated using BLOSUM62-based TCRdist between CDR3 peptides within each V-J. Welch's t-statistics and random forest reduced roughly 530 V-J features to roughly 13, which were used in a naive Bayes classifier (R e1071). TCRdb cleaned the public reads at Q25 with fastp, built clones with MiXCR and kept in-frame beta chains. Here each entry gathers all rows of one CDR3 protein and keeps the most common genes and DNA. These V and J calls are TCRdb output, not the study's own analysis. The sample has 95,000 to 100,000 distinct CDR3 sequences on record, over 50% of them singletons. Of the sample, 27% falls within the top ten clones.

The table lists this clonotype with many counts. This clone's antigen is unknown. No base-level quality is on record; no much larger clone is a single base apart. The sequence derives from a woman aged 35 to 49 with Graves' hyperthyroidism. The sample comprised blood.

DNA sequence: TGTGCCAGCAGCGCTTCTAGCGGGAGAGACTACGAGCAGTACTTC. This yields the protein CASSASSGRDYEQYF. The chain couples TRBV5-8 to TRBJ2-7, with 10 bases in between that match TRBD2. V and J are trimmed by 4 bases and 3 bases, and the gene matches miss 7 bases of the junction. The CDR3 goes from the cysteine to the phenylalanine over 15 residues. Only CDR3 DNA remains: 45 bases, in frame from the first base. CDR1 and CDR2, per the germline V gene, are SGHTS and YDEGEE.